What follows describes a single T cell receptor (beta chain). Per the original data handling: It was from reference gene primer amplification that nucleated cell counts were estimated. The assay was immunoSEQ multiplex PCR, and TCRdb's table has in-frame clones only and misses some. From that table come the V and J calls and clone size; the DNA was used to work out D and trimming. The top ten clones hold roughly 3.9% of a sample with about 350,000 clones, approximately 89% of them seen once. The CDR3 is made up of 14 amino acids. The V end was cut by 5 bases, the J end by 5 bases, with 15 bases between. Germline CDR1 is MNHNY and CDR2 is SVGAGI (reference sequence). The source of the sample is a study of blood T cell repertoires in COVID-19. For the study at large: T cells, B-cell-depleted T cells, or PBMCs provided the cDNA or gDNA that served as material.

This TCR was sampled from a woman in her sixties or seventies with COVID-19, enrolled during active disease. Sequenced material: peripheral blood. The chain carries TRBV6-6 and TRBJ1-2; no clear D. CDR3 sequence: CASSPTGNSYGYTF. DNA for the CDR3: TGTGCCAGCAGTCCAACCGGGAATAGTTATGGCTACACCTTC.